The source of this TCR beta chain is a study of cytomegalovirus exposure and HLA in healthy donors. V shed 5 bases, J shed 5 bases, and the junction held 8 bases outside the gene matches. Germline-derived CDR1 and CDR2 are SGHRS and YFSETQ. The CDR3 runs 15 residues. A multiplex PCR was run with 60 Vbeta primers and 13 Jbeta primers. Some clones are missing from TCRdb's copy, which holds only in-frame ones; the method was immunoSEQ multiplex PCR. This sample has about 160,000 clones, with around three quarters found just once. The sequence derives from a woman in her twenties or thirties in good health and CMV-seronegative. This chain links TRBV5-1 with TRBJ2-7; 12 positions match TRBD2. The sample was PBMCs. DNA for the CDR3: TGCGCCAGCAGGGTGACTAGCGGGAGTTCCCACGAGCAGTACTTC. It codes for CASRVTSGSSHEQYF.